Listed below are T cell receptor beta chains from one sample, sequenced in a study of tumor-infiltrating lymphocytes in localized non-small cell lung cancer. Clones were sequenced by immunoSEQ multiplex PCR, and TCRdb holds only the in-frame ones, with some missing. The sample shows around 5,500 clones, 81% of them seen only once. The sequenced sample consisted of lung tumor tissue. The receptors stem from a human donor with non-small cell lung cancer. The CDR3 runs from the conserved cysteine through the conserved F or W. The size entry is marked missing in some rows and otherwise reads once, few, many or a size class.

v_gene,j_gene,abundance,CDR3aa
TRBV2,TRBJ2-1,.,CASRGLAGKYNEQFF
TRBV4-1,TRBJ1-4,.,CASSHAAGGLNEKLFF
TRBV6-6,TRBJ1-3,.,CASSYPTGTGNTIYF
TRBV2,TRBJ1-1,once,CASRVSWNTEAFF
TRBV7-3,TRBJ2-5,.,CASGGGAQETQYF
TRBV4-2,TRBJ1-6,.,CASSHPITGLLESPLHF
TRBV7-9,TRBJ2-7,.,CASSLASGLAGGLHEQYF
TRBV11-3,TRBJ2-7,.,CASSFRGGTYEQYF
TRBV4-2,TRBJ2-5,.,CASSQDGWQRAGLAGGPETQYF
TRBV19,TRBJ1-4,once,CASSIGDLGWGKLFF
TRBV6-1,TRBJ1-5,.,CASSDGRGSFVTQPQHF
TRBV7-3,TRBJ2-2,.,CASSRGTSLNTGELFF
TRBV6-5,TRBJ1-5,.,CASKGPNQPQHF
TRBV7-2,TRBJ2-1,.,CASSLRDYNEQFF
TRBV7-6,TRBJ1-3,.,CASSALGQGSGNTIYF
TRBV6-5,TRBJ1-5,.,CASSYSGTGNQPQHF
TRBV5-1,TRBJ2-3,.,CASSLLAGGTDTQYF
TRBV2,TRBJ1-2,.,CASQPDRPYGYTF
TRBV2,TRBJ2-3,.,CASSVTSGEDTQYF
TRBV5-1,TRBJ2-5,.,CASSLITETQYF
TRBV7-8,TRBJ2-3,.,CASSLSYHRDPADTQYF
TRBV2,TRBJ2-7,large,CASSVVGSSYEQYF
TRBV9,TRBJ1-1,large,CASSPGGGWRNTEAFF
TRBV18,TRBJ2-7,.,CASSPSTSGRIYEQYF
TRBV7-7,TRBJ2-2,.,CASSPGQRTGELFF
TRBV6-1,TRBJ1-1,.,CASRPALNTEAFF
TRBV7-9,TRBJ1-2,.,CASSLGWGRADGYTF
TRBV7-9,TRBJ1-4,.,CASSLVGMGEKLFF
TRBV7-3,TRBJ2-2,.,CASSPQAGGGTGELFF
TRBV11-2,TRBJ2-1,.,CASSLDTANEQFF
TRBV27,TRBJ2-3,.,CASRRDPRTDTQYF
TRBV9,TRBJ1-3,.,CASSASGFTGNTIYF
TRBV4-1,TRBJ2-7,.,CASSQVGGQWEQYF
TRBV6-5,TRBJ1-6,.,CASSYGIGGALHF
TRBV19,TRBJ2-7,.,CASSSAAGLVYEQYF
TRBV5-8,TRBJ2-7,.,CASNPAQIPSEQYF
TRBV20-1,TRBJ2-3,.,CSARIADTQYF
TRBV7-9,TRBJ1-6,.,CASSLGSIKAYSYNSPLHF
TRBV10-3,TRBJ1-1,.,CAISESGENTEAFF
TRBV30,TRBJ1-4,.,CAYRSYNEKLFF
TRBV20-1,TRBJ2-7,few,CSAKERYEQYF
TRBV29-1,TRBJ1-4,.,CSGQLTGALFF
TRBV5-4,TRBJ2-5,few,CASSLGLHNEGETQYF
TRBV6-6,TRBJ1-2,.,CASTSSGYGYTF
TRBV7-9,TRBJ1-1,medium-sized,CASSSDRELTEAFF
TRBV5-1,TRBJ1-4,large,CASSAGQPNEKLFF
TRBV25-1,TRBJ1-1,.,CASSESQTNTEAFF
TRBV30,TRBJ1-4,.,CAWNGRSYEKLFF
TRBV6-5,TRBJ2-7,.,CASSRDPASYEQYF
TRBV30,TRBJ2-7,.,CAWNRGLEQYF
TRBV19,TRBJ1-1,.,CASSRQGYVNTEAFF
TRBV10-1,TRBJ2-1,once,CASRSGTGNNEQFF
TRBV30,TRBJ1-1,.,CAWSGPKRNTEAFF
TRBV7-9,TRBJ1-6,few,CASSPWTGTYSPLHF
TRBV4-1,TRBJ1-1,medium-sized,CASSQALRGLAEAFF
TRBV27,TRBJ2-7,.,CASSSGQGYEQYF
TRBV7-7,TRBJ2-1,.,CASSSDRGVRQFF